In its sample, the clone carrying this T cell receptor beta chain was seen a few times. Its antigen is undetermined. PCR employed 60 Vbeta and 13 Jbeta primers. Profiling relied on immunoSEQ multiplex PCR, and the TCRdb table lists in-frame clones only, not all of them. In the table there are 100,000 to 150,000 clones, under 85% of which are singletons. This entry is derived from a study of cytomegalovirus exposure and HLA in healthy donors. Regarding the study as a whole: One variant, a missense change in DCLRE1C, was linked in a later analysis to TCR beta V- and J-gene trimming. Later work associated 17,000 or so TCR beta sequences with HLA alleles at 0.05 false discovery rate.

Losses at the gene ends were 3 bases for V and 1 base for J; bases not matched to a gene: 4. Germline loops: CDR1 SGDLS, CDR2 YYNGEE. There are 16 residues in the CDR3. The chain uses TRBV9 and TRBJ2-2; 9 bases are a match to TRBD2. This receptor was obtained from a male donor in good health and CMV-seropositive. Sample: PBMCs. The CDR3 DNA is TGTGCCAGCAGCGCCAGACTAGCGGAGAACACCGGGGAGCTGTTTTTT. Encoded protein: CASSARLAENTGELFF.